Listed here is a single T cell receptor beta chain. Its antigen is still unknown. The data are from a study of shared clonotypes between healthy human individuals. On the study more broadly: The plates for each donor numbered three CD4 naive, three CD4 memory, two CD8 naive and one CD8 memory. The study, taken as a whole, reports: Among non-shared clonotypes, generation probabilities were lower than among those shared by all four donors. Naive subsets typically showed greater estimated richness than memory subsets. Among donors, sharing of clonotypes was expected to be affected by sequencing depth.

Sequenced by immunoSEQ multiplex PCR; TCRdb stores in-frame clones only, minus some. Here the sample spans under 750,000 clones, over 55% being singletons. V was trimmed by 5 bases and J by 6 bases, leaving 19 bases between them. CDR1 is SNHLY and CDR2 is FYNNEI in the germline V gene. The CDR3 is made up of 15 amino acids. The receptor's source is a woman in her thirties in good health. V is TRBV2 and J is TRBJ1-2; D might be TRBD1 (6 bases). Material: memory CD4+ T cells sorted from blood. Subset: CD45RA-negative fraction. The CDR3: CASSSTALTGHGYTF. CDR3 nucleotide sequence: TGTGCCAGCAGTTCTACGGCTCTTACAGGGCATGGCTACACCTTC. Combining the CDR3 with reference TRBV2 and TRBJ1-2 gives the whole variable domain EPEVTQTPSHQVTQMGQEVILRCVPISNHLYFYWYRQILGQKVEFLVSFYNNEISEKSEIFDDQFSVERPDGSNFTLKIRSTKLEDSAMYFCASSSTALTGHGYTFGSGTRLTVV.